This TCR beta chain is drawn from a study of human T cells and chemical hapten exposure. Study summary: Patch tests put 0.01% DPC on the upper back, read at 6 days. Alopecia areata, totalis or universalis was found in mostly female patients.

The time point is: pre-sensitization, week 0. The sample's treatment: therapeutic diphenylcyclopropenone sensitization with weekly scalp DPC. Study-wide results and limits: Patch test score showed a positive correlation with PT1 expanded TCR counts.

Trimming cost V 5 bases and J 8 bases; bases outside gene matches: 9. This CDR3 spans 15 amino acids. Concerning this clonotype itself: Antigen: not known.

As processed by the authors: With a range of roughly 23,224 to 690,600, the median per sample was about 87,000 TCRs. TCRdb independently ran MiXCR on the RACE reads; one entry per CDR3 protein. These V and J calls derive from TCRdb rather than the authors' analysis. The data show about 80,000 distinct CDR3 sequences, approximately 14% seen once. The sample here was whole blood, taken in connection with sensitization to the hapten diphenylcyclopropenone (DPC). This sequence originates from a woman between 50 and 59 years old with alopecia areata. Some clones in this sample may be carry-over from other donors' samples. V is TRBV12-3 or TRBV12-4 and J is TRBJ2-1, with 10 bases that match TRBD1. The CDR3 bases are TGTGCCAGCAGTGCACGGGACAGGGGTTTACATGAGCAGTTCTTC. Amino acids: CASSARDRGLHEQFF.